One and the same sample provided the 22 T cell receptor beta chains below, sequenced in a study of T cell responses to AZD1222 COVID-19 vaccine. Sequencing used immunoSEQ multiplex PCR; TCRdb keeps in-frame clones, though not all of them. The repertoire holds 110,000 to 150,000 clones, nearly 95% seen once, with about 5.1% in the top ten. Sample: peripheral blood, taken on day 0 of AZD1222 vaccination. The receptors derive from an adult in good health.

This clone was seen only once. The chain couples TRBV6-2 or TRBV6-3 to TRBJ1-5; a weak D match, TRBD1 (5 bases). The germline V gene has CDR1 MNHEY and CDR2 SVGEGT. The ends were cut back, 2 bases at V and 0 bases at J, with 17 bases in the middle. This CDR3 is 18 amino acids long. This CDR3 is CASSYTPGKVLSNQPQHF. Here the CDR3 DNA reads TGTGCCAGCAGTTACACGCCAGGGAAAGTGCTTAGCAATCAGCCCCAGCATTTT.

This rearrangement joins TRBV11-3 to TRBJ2-3, with unresolved D. The length of the CDR3 is 13 residues. From germline, CDR1 is SGHNT and CDR2 YENEEA. Trimming shortened V by 1 base and J by 4 bases, and 6 bases separated the two germline ends. CDR3 bases: TGTGCCAGCAGCTTAGCCGAGGCAGATACGCAGTATTTT. Translating gives CASSLAEADTQYF.

This chain joins TRBV27 and TRBJ1-2; 7 bases agree with TRBD1. Looked up from germline, CDR1 is MNHEY and CDR2 is SMNVEV (reference sequence). CDR3 length: 14 residues. V was clipped by 5 bases and J by 3 bases; unmatched bases: 6. CDR3 loop: CASSRTGQDYGYTF. In DNA, the CDR3 is TGTGCCAGCAGTCGGACCGGACAGGACTATGGCTACACCTTC.

The chain couples TRBV3-1 (or the pseudogene TRBV3-2) to TRBJ1-1; the D is unclear. The CDR3 extends over 14 amino acids. The germline CDR1 and CDR2 sequences are LGHDT and YNNKEL (reference sequence). V lost 1 base and J lost 4, with 10 bases in between. CDR3 residues: CASSQVRGSTEAFF. The CDR3 nucleotides are TGTGCCAGCAGCCAAGTTCGAGGGAGCACTGAAGCTTTCTTT.

This clone was detected only once. The J gene is TRBJ2-1, the V gene TRBV5-1, with D unclear. Germline V gene lookup returns CDR1 SGHRS and CDR2 YFSETQ. This CDR3 has 16 amino acids. Trimming cost V 1 base and J 1 base, with 12 bases left between them. The CDR3 reads CASSLNVIVSYNEQFF. In nucleotides, the CDR3 is TGCGCCAGCAGCTTGAACGTTATCGTGTCCTACAATGAGCAGTTCTTC. The full variable domain, its missing parts supplied by reference TRBV5-1 and TRBJ2-1, is KAGVTQTPRYLIKTRGQQVTLSCSPISGHRSVSWYQQTPGQGLQFLFEYFSETQRNKGNFPGRFSGRQFSNSRSEMNVSTLELGDSALYLCASSLNVIVSYNEQFFGPGTRLTVL.

The chain employs TRBV10-3 and TRBJ1-5; D might be TRBD1 (6 bases). CDR1 and CDR2 (germline): ENHRY, SYGVKD. The V end lost 3 bases, the J end lost 5 bases, and 11 bases lay between the germline ends. The CDR3 consists of 14 residues. CDR3 sequence reads: CAISDRDNYQPQHF. CDR3 nucleotide sequence: TGTGCCATCAGTGACCGGGACAACTATCAGCCCCAGCATTTT.

The V and J genes are TRBV18 and TRBJ2-4; D is uncertain. V dropped 4 bases and J dropped 0 bases, with 13 bases sitting between them. The CDR3 is 16 amino acids. CDR1 is KGHSH, CDR2 LQKENI, per germline. For the CDR3, the DNA is TGTGCCAGCTCACTGGCCTACTATGGAGCCAAAAACATTCAGTACTTC. It yields the protein CASSLAYYGAKNIQYF.

J is TRBJ2-1 and V is TRBV25-1; 8 nucleotides match TRBD2. Germline CDR1 is MGHDK and CDR2 is SYGVNS. V was clipped by 3 bases and J by 9 bases; unmatched bases: 7. CDR3 length: 14 residues. CDR3 sequence: CASSDGGRSSEQFF. The CDR3 DNA reads as TGTGCCAGCAGTGATGGCGGGAGGTCAAGTGAGCAGTTCTTC.

CDR3 residues: CASSKTGGSYQETQYF. The CDR3 nucleotides read TGTGCCAGTAGTAAGACAGGGGGCTCGTACCAAGAGACCCAGTACTTC. This chain joins TRBV19 and TRBJ2-5, with 10 bases matching TRBD1. The CDR3 totals 16 residues. CDR1 and CDR2 (germline): LNHDA, SQIVND (reference sequence). V shed 4 bases, J shed 0 bases, and the junction held 5 bases outside the gene matches.

The chain combines TRBV11-3 with TRBJ2-1; D is uncertain. Germline V gene sequence: CDR1 SGHNT, CDR2 YENEEA. V was cut by 0 bases and J by 6 bases, with 6 bases left in between. This CDR3 is built from 13 residues. Here the CDR3 reads CASSLDLLNEQFF. The CDR3 nucleotides read TGTGCCAGCAGCTTAGATTTACTCAATGAGCAGTTCTTC.

The chain joins TRBV28 to TRBJ1-1, with TRBD1 matching over 8 bases. Germline CDR1 reads MDHEN; CDR2 reads SYDVKM. The CDR3 length is 18 residues. Trimming took 4 bases from V and 6 from J; bases not matched to a gene: 19. The DNA for the CDR3 is TGTGCCAGCAGTTCCCCATACCCACACAGGGGGTTGGGGGCTGAAGCTTTCTTT. It is translated as CASSSPYPHRGLGAEAFF. Variable domain in full (rest from reference TRBV28 and TRBJ1-1): DVKVTQSSRYLVKRTGEKVFLECVQDMDHENMFWYRQDPGLGLRLIYFSYDVKMKEKGDIPEGYSVSREKKERFSLILESASTNQTSMYLCASSSPYPHRGLGAEAFFGQGTRLTVV.

The rearrangement links TRBV3-1 (or the pseudogene TRBV3-2) to TRBJ1-2; possible D gene TRBD1, 5 bases. Germline CDR1 is LGHDT and CDR2 is YNNKEL (reference sequence). Trimming shortened V by 3 bases and J by 4 bases, and 12 bases separated the two germline ends. The CDR3 length is 14 residues. The CDR3 DNA sequence: TGTGCCAGCAGCCAGGTCCGGGACGGCTATGGCTACACCTTC. This gives the protein CASSQVRDGYGYTF.

This clone occurred once. This chain joins TRBV5-4 and TRBJ2-1; 10 positions match TRBD2. CDR3 length equals 15 residues. Germline values: CDR1 SGHNT, CDR2 YYREEE (reference sequence). V lost 0 bases, J lost 7 bases, and 4 bases stayed unmatched. This chain's CDR3 is CASSLELAGLNEQFF. The DNA for the CDR3 is TGTGCCAGCAGCTTGGAACTAGCGGGATTAAATGAGCAGTTCTTC.

The V and J genes are TRBV19 and TRBJ1-5, with a tentative D call TRBD1 (6 bases). Germline CDR1 and CDR2: LNHDA and SQIVND (reference sequence). This CDR3 is 14 amino acids long. Trimming left V 6 bases short and J 2 bases short, with 11 bases between. CDR3 bases: TGTGCCAGTAGGAACAGGGATGGCAATCAGCCCCAGCATTTT. Its protein is CASRNRDGNQPQHF.

The chain couples TRBV4-1 to TRBJ1-3; D unclear. CDR1 is MGHRA and CDR2 is YSYEKL in the germline V gene. CDR3 length equals 17 residues. The V end was cut by 1 base, the J end by 0 bases, with 13 bases between. Here the CDR3 DNA reads TGCGCCAGCAGCCAAGCGGCAGCCGACCTCTCTGGAAACACCATATATTTT. This sequence encodes CASSQAAADLSGNTIYF.

The V and J genes are TRBV6-5 and TRBJ1-5; TRBD1 might be the D (6 bases). The CDR3 runs to 14 residues. V lost 10 bases, J lost 4 bases, and 17 bases lay in between. Germline V gene data show CDR1 as MNHEY and CDR2 as SVGAGI. In nucleotides, the CDR3 is TGTGCCACCTTGGGGGCGGGGGGAAATCAGCCCCAGCATTTT. Its translation is CATLGAGGNQPQHF.

CDR3 sequence: CVRSGQGFRVFTF. CDR3 nucleotide sequence: TGTGTCAGAAGCGGACAAGGGTTCAGAGTCTTCACCTTC. V usage is TRBV7-5 and J usage is TRBJ1-2; the table's D call, TRBD1, was not checked against the DNA. TRBV7-5 is a documented pseudogene. The CDR3 consists of 13 residues.

The chain uses TRBV18 and TRBJ2-6; TRBD2 is a possible D gene (6 bases). The CDR3 runs 17 residues. CDR1 KGHSH and CDR2 LQKENI come from the germline V gene. The V gene lost 3 bases and the J gene lost 2 bases, with 14 bases spanning the gap. The CDR3 here is CASSPDTGGTGANVLTF. In DNA, the CDR3 is TGTGCCAGCTCACCGGACACTGGGGGGACTGGGGCCAACGTCCTGACTTTC.

Only one count was recorded for this clone. The chain recombines TRBV6-5 with TRBJ2-3; 8 bases fit TRBD1. The CDR3 contains 15 residues. The junction had 3 bases not matched to a gene; V was cut back by 2 bases and J by 2 bases. Per germline, CDR1 MNHEY and CDR2 SVGAGI. Here the CDR3 DNA reads TGTGCCAGCAGTTACGGCCAGGGGGCCACAGATACGCAGTATTTT. Its translation: CASSYGQGATDTQYF.

The chain employs TRBV9 and TRBJ2-1; D gene unclear. Germline CDR1 SGDLS, CDR2 YYNGEE. Trimming took 4 bases from V and 3 from J, leaving 14 bases between them. This CDR3 is built from 15 residues. This CDR3 is CASSFNIGDYNEQFF. In nucleotides, the CDR3 is TGTGCCAGCAGCTTTAACATAGGAGACTACAATGAGCAGTTCTTC.

The CDR3: CASSPGTALPQHF. CDR3 DNA: TGTGCCAGCAGCCCCGGGACAGCCCTACCCCAGCATTTT. This chain links TRBV2 with TRBJ1-5, with 7 bases identical to TRBD1. Losses at the gene ends were 6 bases for V and 10 bases for J; bases not matched to a gene: 9. The CDR3 runs to 13 residues. Germline loops: CDR1 SNHLY, CDR2 FYNNEI.

The chain couples TRBV7-2 to TRBJ2-5; TRBD2 matches 10 bases. CDR3 length: 18 residues. Germline-derived CDR1 and CDR2 are SGHTA and FQGNSA. J gave up 5 bases and V 5 bases, and 17 bases lay outside the gene matches. The CDR3 spells CASSLHLTSGEWRETQYF. Written as DNA, the CDR3 is TGTGCCAGCAGCCTCCACTTAACTAGCGGGGAATGGAGGGAGACCCAGTACTTC. Looking up the rest from reference TRBV7-2 and TRBJ2-5 gives the full variable domain: GAGVSQSPSNKVTEKGKDVELRCDPISGHTALYWYRQSLGQGLEFLIYFQGNSAPDKSGLPSDRFSAERTGGSVSTLTIQRTQQEDSAVYLCASSLHLTSGEWRETQYFGPGTRLLVL.